A selection of T cell receptor beta chains follows, all from one sample in a study of technical replicates of blood from several donors. The protocol was immunoSEQ multiplex PCR, while the TCRdb copy is restricted to in-frame clones and leaves out a portion. The repertoire includes about 62,000 clones, just under 90% of them detected once, and about 5% sits in the top ten. Sequenced input: PBMCs. The receptors here all came from a human donor in good health. Some clones in this sample may be carry-over from other donors' samples. CDR3s include the opening cysteine and the closing phenylalanine or tryptophan. The order of the fields is V gene, clone size, CDR3 protein. Only part of the rows carry a size: once, few, many, or a class if the clone is expanded.

TRBV10-3 | . | CAIRPGQGAEQYF
TRBV21-1 | . | CASSPRTGYCYGYTF
TRBV4-1 | few | CASSHGRIYNQPQHF
TRBV5-6 | once | CASSWRPTGRRSREQYF
TRBV4-3 | . | CASSQDRGITEAFF
TRBV6-6 | . | CASRGQGANEQFF
TRBV13 | . | CASSLGGRGNTGELFF
TRBV7-9 | . | CASSLEGMGYGYTF
TRBV7-9 | once | CASSLGYETSNEKLFF
TRBV29-1 | once | CSVYTTTSYNEQFF
TRBV11-1 | few | CASSKAGQANMNTEAFF
TRBV2 | . | CASSAGLAGEQETQYF
TRBV11-1 | . | CASSDPGLALSYEQYF
TRBV5-1 | . | CASRLTSSQYEQYF